A selection of T cell receptor beta chains follows, all from one sample in a study of cytomegalovirus exposure and HLA in healthy donors. The table came from immunoSEQ multiplex PCR; TCRdb's copy has only in-frame clones and leaves some out. The sample yields some 250,000 clones, around 91% seen once. The sample was PBMCs. These receptors were collected from a woman under 40 in good health and CMV-seronegative. CDR3s include the opening cysteine and the closing phenylalanine or tryptophan. Each record gives: J gene, CDR3 length, V gene, CDR3 protein.

J gene: TRBJ2-7
CDR3 length: 15
V gene: TRBV27
CDR3 protein: CASSYGPGASYEQYF

J gene: TRBJ1-1
CDR3 length: 15
V gene: TRBV5-1
CDR3 protein: CASSSTGGKDTEAFF

J gene: TRBJ1-2
CDR3 length: 17
V gene: TRBV11-2
CDR3 protein: CASSSRPTGTKSGGYTF

J gene: TRBJ1-2
CDR3 length: 13
V gene: TRBV29-1
CDR3 protein: CSVQGGGDYGYTF

J gene: TRBJ2-5
CDR3 length: 14
V gene: TRBV2
CDR3 protein: CASRPGQYQETQYF

J gene: TRBJ2-3
CDR3 length: 13
V gene: TRBV29-1
CDR3 protein: CSVEIIGADTQYF

J gene: TRBJ2-1
CDR3 length: 14
V gene: TRBV28
CDR3 protein: CASCHRGTQNEQFF

J gene: TRBJ2-3
CDR3 length: 13
V gene: TRBV30
CDR3 protein: CAWSPHDTDTQYF

J gene: TRBJ2-7
CDR3 length: 15
V gene: TRBV28
CDR3 protein: CASSLTGGTSYEQYF

J gene: TRBJ2-7
CDR3 length: 15
V gene: TRBV14
CDR3 protein: CASSQLLAGGYEQYF

J gene: TRBJ1-5
CDR3 length: 14
V gene: TRBV4-1
CDR3 protein: CASSLTGESQPQHF

J gene: TRBJ2-7
CDR3 length: 17
V gene: TRBV25-1
CDR3 protein: CASSDPTPGTTTTEQYF

J gene: TRBJ2-3
CDR3 length: 12
V gene: TRBV9
CDR3 protein: CASRGPPDTQYF

J gene: TRBJ2-2
CDR3 length: 17
V gene: TRBV27
CDR3 protein: CASSSDPWGADTGELFF

J gene: TRBJ2-3
CDR3 length: 13
V gene: TRBV10-2
CDR3 protein: CASSHRPSDTQYF

J gene: TRBJ2-7
CDR3 length: 15
V gene: TRBV4-2
CDR3 protein: CASSQDRGGAYEQYF

J gene: TRBJ2-5
CDR3 length: 12
V gene: TRBV27
CDR3 protein: CASTTPGETQYF

J gene: TRBJ2-3
CDR3 length: 16
V gene: TRBV25-1
CDR3 protein: CASSDHRGIYTDTQYF

J gene: TRBJ1-4
CDR3 length: 15
V gene: TRBV28
CDR3 protein: CASSERAGGKEKLFF

J gene: TRBJ2-1
CDR3 length: 19
V gene: TRBV7-9
CDR3 protein: CASSSTTSGRAGFYNEQFF

J gene: TRBJ2-7
CDR3 length: 14
V gene: TRBV5-1
CDR3 protein: CASSLGLTGAEQYF

J gene: TRBJ1-5
CDR3 length: 16
V gene: TRBV28
CDR3 protein: CASSYHTGGVYQPQHF